This is a list of T cell receptor beta chains from one sample in a study of CD8+CD57+ T cells in acquired aplastic anemia. MiXCR, run by TCRdb on the reads, gives a single entry per CDR3 protein. This table holds about half a million distinct CDR3 sequences, roughly 34% found once. The sample was sorted CD4+, CD8+, or CD8+CD57+ T cells (not recorded which) from PBMCs. Every receptor here comes from a human donor with aplastic anemia. Both conserved end residues are part of each CDR3. The D gene is left open where the match is weak. A row's size may be missing; if present it is once, few, many or a size class.

J: TRBJ1-6; V: TRBV11-2; size: many; D: NA; CDR3: CASSLNEGGFNSPLHF; DNA: TGTGCCAGCAGCTTAAACGAGGGGGGTTTTAATTCACCCCTCCACTTT
J: TRBJ1-5; V: TRBV19; size: many; D: NA; CDR3: CASSSQRSQPQHF; DNA: TGTGCCAGTAGTAGTCAGCGGAGTCAGCCCCAGCATTTT
J: TRBJ1-3; V: TRBV5-1; size: few; D: NA; CDR3: CASSLEARAYSGSTIYF; DNA: TGCGCCAGCAGCTTGGAGGCCAGGGCCTACTCTGGAAGCACCATATATTTT
J: TRBJ1-2; V: TRBV28; size: NA; D: TRBD1; CDR3: CASSFLTGGFYGYTF; DNA: TGTGCCAGCAGTTTTTTGACAGGGGGGTTCTACGGCTACACCTTC
J: TRBJ2-7; V: TRBV20-1; size: few; D: TRBD2; CDR3: CSARDGLAGHSYEQYF; DNA: TGCAGTGCTAGAGACGGACTAGCGGGTCATTCCTACGAGCAGTACTTC
J: TRBJ2-7; V: TRBV15; size: NA; D: TRBD1; CDR3: CATSKAGQGTISYEQYF; DNA: TGTGCCACCAGCAAAGCGGGACAGGGTACCATCTCCTACGAGCAGTACTTC
J: TRBJ2-3; V: TRBV19; size: many; D: NA; CDR3: CATTDRTDTQYF; DNA: TGTGCCACCACCGACCGGACAGATACGCAGTATTTT
J: TRBJ2-1; V: TRBV10-3; size: NA; D: NA; CDR3: CAISDARGANEQFF; DNA: TGTGCCATCAGTGACGCGAGGGGAGCCAATGAGCAGTTCTTC
J: TRBJ2-7; V: TRBV10-3; size: NA; D: NA; CDR3: CASRKTGIRREQYF; DNA: TGTGCCAGCAGGAAAACAGGGATTCGAAGGGAGCAGTACTTC
J: TRBJ1-1; V: TRBV20-1; size: NA; D: TRBD1; CDR3: CSAIHFGQGDEAFF; DNA: TGCAGTGCTATACACTTCGGACAGGGGGATGAAGCTTTCTTT
J: TRBJ1-5; V: TRBV29-1; size: few; D: TRBD1; CDR3: CSVATGGDYSNQPQHF; DNA: TGCAGCGTTGCCACAGGGGGCGATTATAGCAATCAGCCCCAGCATTTT
J: TRBJ1-5; V: TRBV10-3; size: once; D: NA; CDR3: CAINPPIEPQHF; DNA: TGTGCCATCAATCCCCCAATTGAGCCCCAGCATTTT
J: TRBJ2-5; V: TRBV19; size: many; D: TRBD2; CDR3: CAIGPGGQETQYF; DNA: TGTGCCATCGGACCGGGGGGCCAAGAGACCCAGTACTTC
J: TRBJ2-5; V: TRBV2; size: NA; D: TRBD1; CDR3: CASWDRGQETQYF; DNA: TGTGCCAGCTGGGACAGGGGGCAAGAGACCCAGTACTTC
J: TRBJ1-2; V: TRBV2; size: NA; D: NA; CDR3: CASRGTVYGYTF; DNA: TGTGCCAGCAGGGGAACAGTCTATGGCTACACCTTC
J: TRBJ1-2; V: TRBV24-1; size: NA; D: NA; CDR3: CATSDSHYGYTF; DNA: TGTGCCACCAGTGACTCCCACTATGGCTACACCTTC
J: TRBJ2-7; V: TRBV6-1; size: NA; D: NA; CDR3: CASSRTFPYEQYF; DNA: TGTGCCAGCAGTCGCACCTTTCCCTACGAGCAGTACTTC
J: TRBJ1-2; V: TRBV6-1; size: few; D: NA; CDR3: CASSEEDRDYGYTF; DNA: TGTGCCAGCAGTGAAGAAGACAGAGACTATGGCTACACCTTC
J: TRBJ1-2; V: TRBV3-1; size: NA; D: TRBD1; CDR3: CASSQPTGDYGYTF; DNA: TGTGCCAGCAGCCAACCCACAGGGGACTATGGCTACACCTTC
J: TRBJ2-1; V: TRBV12-3/TRBV12-4; size: NA; D: NA; CDR3: CASIPHTGTAYNEQFF; DNA: TGTGCCAGCATTCCCCATACAGGCACTGCTTACAATGAGCAGTTCTTC
J: TRBJ1-5; V: TRBV12-3/TRBV12-4; size: NA; D: NA; CDR3: CASLQGFENQPQHF; DNA: TGTGCCAGCTTACAGGGATTCGAGAATCAGCCCCAGCATTTT
J: TRBJ2-1; V: TRBV19; size: few; D: TRBD1; CDR3: CASKEGTGNRNEQFF; DNA: TGTGCCAGTAAGGAGGGGACAGGGAATCGCAATGAGCAGTTCTTC
J: TRBJ1-6; V: TRBV10-3; size: NA; D: NA; CDR3: CAISGGGNWALHF; DNA: TGTGCCATCAGTGGGGGGGGAAATTGGGCCCTCCACTTT
J: TRBJ1-5; V: TRBV19; size: many; D: NA; CDR3: CASSIVGGGDQPQHF; DNA: TGTGCCAGTAGTATAGTGGGGGGGGGCGACCAGCCCCAGCATTTT
J: TRBJ1-5; V: TRBV4-1; size: few; D: NA; CDR3: CASSQVGRGRPQHF; DNA: TGCGCCAGCAGCCAAGTGGGTCGGGGGAGGCCCCAGCATTTT
J: TRBJ2-3; V: TRBV6-5; size: few; D: NA; CDR3: CASSSPETDTQYF; DNA: TGTGCCAGCAGTTCCCCTGAGACAGATACGCAGTATTTT
J: TRBJ2-3; V: TRBV9; size: few; D: TRBD2; CDR3: CASSTTSGGVRTDTQYF; DNA: TGTGCCAGCAGCACGACTAGCGGGGGGGTTAGAACAGATACGCAGTATTTT
J: TRBJ2-1; V: TRBV7-9; size: NA; D: TRBD2; CDR3: CASSSGGRNEQFF; DNA: TGTGCCAGCAGTTCGGGAGGCCGGAATGAGCAGTTCTTC
J: TRBJ2-7; V: TRBV14; size: NA; D: NA; CDR3: CASSQAGTIHEQYF; DNA: TGTGCCAGCAGCCAAGCCGGGACAATCCACGAGCAGTACTTC
J: TRBJ2-1; V: TRBV2; size: many; D: NA; CDR3: CASSGQAYNEQFF; DNA: TGTGCCAGCAGTGGTCAGGCTTACAATGAGCAGTTCTTC
J: TRBJ2-7; V: TRBV20-1; size: NA; D: NA; CDR3: CSARDPQYEQYF; DNA: TGCAGTGCTAGAGATCCCCAGTACGAGCAGTACTTC